This T cell receptor beta chain was found in a study of chemoradiotherapy in HPV16-positive cancers. This table comes from immunoSEQ multiplex PCR, and its TCRdb copy is limited to in-frame clones, with some not included. The table records about 1,400 clones, roughly 82% of them present only once. This CDR3 region has 17 residues. V lost 0 bases to trimming and J lost 9 bases; unmatched junction nucleotides: 11. Germline V lookup: CDR1 SGHKS, CDR2 YYEKEE (reference sequence). Repeated repertoire sampling spanned the course of chemoradiotherapy. Concerning this clone: No antigen is known for it.

Study observations and caveats: For HPV16-positive patients, expanding HPV-responsive T cells associated with longer recurrence-free survival. During treatment, candidate HPV-specific clones and E7-related motifs expanded in tumor.

The sequence was collected from a human donor with HPV-associated anogenital cancer. The specimen comprised tumor tissue, sampled from a patient who underwent chemoradiotherapy. V is TRBV5-5 and J is TRBJ2-1, with 11 bases identical to TRBD2. The CDR3 bases are TGTGCCAGCAGCTTGGCCGGGGCTAGCGGGGGGTTTACTGAGCAGTTCTTC. Translating it yields CASSLAGASGGFTEQFF.